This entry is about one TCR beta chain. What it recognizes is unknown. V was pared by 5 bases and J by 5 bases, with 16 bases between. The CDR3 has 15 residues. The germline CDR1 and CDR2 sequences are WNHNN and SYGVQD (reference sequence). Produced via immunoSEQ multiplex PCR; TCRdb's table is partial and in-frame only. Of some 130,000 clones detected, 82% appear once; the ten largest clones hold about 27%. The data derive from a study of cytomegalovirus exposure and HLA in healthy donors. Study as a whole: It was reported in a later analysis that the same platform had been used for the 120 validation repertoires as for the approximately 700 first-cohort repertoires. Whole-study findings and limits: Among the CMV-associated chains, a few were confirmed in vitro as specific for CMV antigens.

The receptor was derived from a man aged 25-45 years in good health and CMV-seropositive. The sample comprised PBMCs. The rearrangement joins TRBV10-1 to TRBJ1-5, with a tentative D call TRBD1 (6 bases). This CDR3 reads CASSPPRGRDQPQHF. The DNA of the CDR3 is TGCGCCAGCAGTCCCCCCAGGGGAAGGGATCAGCCCCAGCATTTT.